The clone carrying this TCR beta chain was counted a few times. The record originates from a study of shared clonotypes between healthy human individuals. CDR1 and CDR2 (germline): SGHRS, YFSETQ. There are 13 residues in the CDR3. V was trimmed by 0 bases and J by 5 bases, leaving 7 bases between them. Profiling relied on immunoSEQ multiplex PCR, and the TCRdb table lists in-frame clones only, not all of them. The table records fewer than 400,000 clones, 74% of them present only once. The sequencing sample was made of memory CD4+ T cells sorted from blood. Subset: CD45RA-negative fraction. The rearrangement uses TRBV5-1 and TRBJ2-3; TRBD2 is a possible D gene (5 bases). This clonotype was obtained from a man aged 30-40 years in good health. DNA of the CDR3: TGCGCCAGCAGCTTGGCCCGGGGAGATACGCAGTATTTT. It is translated as CASSLARGDTQYF.